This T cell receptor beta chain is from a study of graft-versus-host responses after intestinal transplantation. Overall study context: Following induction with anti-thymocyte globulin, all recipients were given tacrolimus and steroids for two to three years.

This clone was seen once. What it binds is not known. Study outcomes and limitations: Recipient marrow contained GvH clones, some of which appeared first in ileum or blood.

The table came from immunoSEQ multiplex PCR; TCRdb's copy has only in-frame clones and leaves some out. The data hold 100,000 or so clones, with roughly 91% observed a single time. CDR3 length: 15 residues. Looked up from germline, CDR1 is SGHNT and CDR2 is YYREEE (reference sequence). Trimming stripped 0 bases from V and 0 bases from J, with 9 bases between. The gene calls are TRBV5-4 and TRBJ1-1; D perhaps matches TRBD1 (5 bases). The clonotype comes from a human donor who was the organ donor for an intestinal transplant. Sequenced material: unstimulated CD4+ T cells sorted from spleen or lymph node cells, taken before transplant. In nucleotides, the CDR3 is TGTGCCAGCAGCTTGGCCGCAGGGATGAACACTGAAGCTTTCTTT. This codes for CASSLAAGMNTEAFF.